The clone carrying this TCR beta chain has ten or more counts. These data come from a study of spatial heterogeneity in lung cancer. Via MiXCR, TCRdb re-called the 5' RACE reads, giving one row per CDR3 protein. The sample carries 7,500 to 8,000 distinct CDR3 sequences, roughly 8.6% recorded once. Time point denoted: sample taken at primary tumor resection. Per germline, CDR1 LGHDT and CDR2 YNNKEL (reference sequence). Deletions cut 1 base from V and 3 bases from J, with 7 bases between. The CDR3 is 14 residues long. The chain combines TRBV3-1 with TRBJ1-5, with D possibly TRBD1 on 6 matching bases. This sample comprised PBMCs, obtained at surgery. This TCR was recovered from a male donor with early-stage non-small cell lung cancer. CDR3 sequence: CASSQAGANQPQHF. DNA of the CDR3: TGTGCCAGCAGCCAAGCAGGGGCCAATCAGCCCCAGCATTTT.